The rows below give T cell receptor beta chains drawn from one sample of a study of T cell responses to AZD1222 COVID-19 vaccine. Measured with immunoSEQ multiplex PCR; TCRdb has only the in-frame clones, and not every one. The sample yields around 89,000 clones, approximately 91% seen once. The starting material was peripheral blood, obtained 28 days after the second AZD1222 dose. Receptors were obtained from an adult who received the AZD1222 COVID-19 vaccine. Each CDR3 is given with its conserved first and last residue. Fields, in order: clone size, D gene, V gene, J gene, CDR3 DNA, CDR3 protein. D genes are given only for firm matches. Size is omitted from some rows. Given values are once, few, many or a class for expanded clones.

>.|TRBD2|TRBV19|TRBJ2-2
TGTGCCAGTAAAAACCTAGCGGGGTCCCCGAACACCGGGGAGCTGTTTTTT
CASKNLAGSPNTGELFF
>.|.|TRBV6-5|TRBJ1-6
TGTGCCAGCAGGGACAGCAGGAATTCACCCCTCCACTTT
CASRDSRNSPLHF
>once|.|TRBV6-5|TRBJ2-3
TGTGCCAGTACCGGGGGCACAGATACGCAGTATTTT
CASTGGTDTQYF
>.|.|TRBV27|TRBJ1-2
TGTGCCAGCAGTCCCCACTTGAGCAAGGGCTACACCTTC
CASSPHLSKGYTF
>.|TRBD1|TRBV5-1|TRBJ1-1
TGCGCCAGCATACAGGGGATTACTGAAGCTTTCTTT
CASIQGITEAFF
>.|.|TRBV28|TRBJ2-7
TGTGCCAGCAGTCACACCCCGGACAGTTCCTACGAGCAGTACTTC
CASSHTPDSSYEQYF
>.|.|TRBV9|TRBJ1-2
TGTGCCAGCAGCGCGCCAAGCGGGGTTAACTATGGCTACACCTTC
CASSAPSGVNYGYTF
>once|.|TRBV11-3|TRBJ2-5
TGTGCCAGCAGCTCGACCGGGTCCCAGTACTTC
CASSSTGSQYF
>.|TRBD2|TRBV2|TRBJ2-2
TGTGCCAGCAGTGAATCGCTAGCGGGGGTCCGGGACGGGGAGCTGTTTTTT
CASSESLAGVRDGELFF
>.|.|TRBV6-5|TRBJ1-6
TGTGCCAGCGGGTGGGGGAATTCACCCCTCCACTTT
CASGWGNSPLHF
>.|TRBD1|TRBV15|TRBJ1-2
TGTGCCACCAGCAGAGGTACCGGGACAGGGAAGACCCGTATGCGTGGCTACACCTTC
CATSRGTGTGKTRMRGYTF
>once|.|TRBV5-1|TRBJ1-4
TGCGCCAGCAGCTTGGAATCCCGGGGATTGGGAAAACTGTTTTTT
CASSLESRGLGKLFF
>few|.|TRBV30|TRBJ2-6
TGTGCCTGGAAGGGTATTCGGGGGGCCAACGTCCTGACTTTC
CAWKGIRGANVLTF
>few|TRBD2|TRBV7-9|TRBJ2-1
TGTGCCAGCAGCTTAGCGCGACCTAGCGGGGGGGCCAGGCAGTTCTTC
CASSLARPSGGARQFF
>.|TRBD1|TRBV7-9|TRBJ1-1
TGTGCCAGCAGCTTGGACAGGGAAGGCACTGAAGCTTTCTTT
CASSLDREGTEAFF
>once|TRBD1|TRBV19|TRBJ1-1
TGTGCCAGTAGTATACAGGGGGGCTCTGAAGCTTTCTTT
CASSIQGGSEAFF
>.|.|TRBV4-1|TRBJ2-5
TGCGCCAGCAGCCAGTGGTCGCAACAACAAGAGACCCAGTACTTC
CASSQWSQQQETQYF
>.|.|TRBV7-8|TRBJ2-2
TGTGCCAGCAGCTTAAGTCTGAACACCGGGGAGCTGTTTTTT
CASSLSLNTGELFF
>.|TRBD1|TRBV5-6|TRBJ1-1
TGTGCCAGCAGCGGAACACAGGGGGCACAAAACACTGAAGCTTTCTTT
CASSGTQGAQNTEAFF
>.|.|TRBV3-1/TRBV3-2|TRBJ2-1
TGTGCCAGCAGGGGACCCACCTACAATGAGCAGTTCTTC
CASRGPTYNEQFF
>.|.|TRBV6-5|TRBJ2-7
TGTGCCAGCAGCTTGACAGAGAGTCTGGTGGAGCAGTACTTC
CASSLTESLVEQYF
>.|.|TRBV7-9|TRBJ2-7
TGTGCCAGCAGCCCTGGAGGTCGAGCCTACGAGCAGTACTTC
CASSPGGRAYEQYF